These T cell receptor beta chains were read from a single sample in a study of technical replicates of blood from a few donors. Sequencing was performed with immunoSEQ multiplex PCR; in TCRdb, only in-frame clones are kept and a portion is missing. Among over 85,000 clones listed, approximately 95% were seen once. The specimen was T cells isolated from PBMCs. These receptors were taken from a human donor in good health. CDR3s include the opening cysteine and the closing phenylalanine or tryptophan. Each record gives: V gene, D gene, J gene, clone size, CDR3 DNA, CDR3 protein. D genes are given only for firm matches. Clone size is stated in some rows and not others, as once, few, many or a class when expanded.

TRBV7-9	TRBD1	TRBJ2-7	NA	TGTGCCAGCAGCCCCACAGGGGGTGGGGAGCAGTACTTC	CASSPTGGGEQYF
TRBV7-2	NA	TRBJ2-1	NA	TGTGCCAGCAGCTTTATTCCGGCGGGGTACAATGAGCAGTTCTTC	CASSFIPAGYNEQFF
TRBV30	TRBD1	TRBJ1-6	NA	TGTGCCTGGAGTGTAGCAGGGGGTAATTCACCCCTCCACTTT	CAWSVAGGNSPLHF
TRBV6-5	NA	TRBJ2-7	NA	TGTGCCAGCAGTTCCACCTACGAGCAGTACTTC	CASSSTYEQYF
TRBV11-3	NA	TRBJ2-3	NA	TGTGCCAGCAGCTTACTAACAGCGGGCCCAGGCACAGATACGCAGTATTTT	CASSLLTAGPGTDTQYF
TRBV2	TRBD1	TRBJ2-7	NA	TGTGCCAGCACGTGGACAGGGGCCTACGAGCAGTACTTC	CASTWTGAYEQYF
TRBV6-6	NA	TRBJ2-7	NA	TGTGCCACGACTCTCTCCTACGAGCAGTACTTC	CATTLSYEQYF
TRBV27	NA	TRBJ2-1	NA	TGTGCCAGCAGTTTAGGCGGTAGCTCCTACAATGAGCAGTTCTTC	CASSLGGSSYNEQFF
TRBV10-3	TRBD1	TRBJ1-2	NA	TGTGCCATCAGTGAACAGGGGGACTATGGCTACACCTTC	CAISEQGDYGYTF
TRBV10-3	TRBD1	TRBJ2-2	NA	TGTGCCATCAGTCTTAAGGGACAGGGGATTAACACCGGGGAGCTGTTTTTT	CAISLKGQGINTGELFF
TRBV7-7	NA	TRBJ2-5	once	TGTGCTAGCAGCCAAGGGGTCTCGACTGGAGAGACCCAGTACTTC	CASSQGVSTGETQYF
TRBV5-6	NA	TRBJ2-1	NA	TGTGCCAGCAGGTTGACAGTAAGTGAGCAGTTCTTC	CASRLTVSEQFF
TRBV6-5	TRBD2	TRBJ2-7	NA	TGTGCCAGCAGCCCGAGCGGGATGGAGCAGTACTTC	CASSPSGMEQYF
TRBV4-1	TRBD1	TRBJ2-7	once	TGCGCCAGCAGCCGGGACAGGGGGGGCGAGCAGTACTTC	CASSRDRGGEQYF
TRBV30	TRBD2	TRBJ2-2	NA	TGTGCCTGGAGGCGGGCTAGCGGGAGCCTCACCGGGGAGCTGTTTTTT	CAWRRASGSLTGELFF
TRBV7-3	TRBD2	TRBJ2-1	NA	TGTGCCAGCGCCGGGACTAGCGGAGCGATATACAATGAGCAGTTCTTC	CASAGTSGAIYNEQFF
TRBV7-2	NA	TRBJ2-7	NA	TGTGCCAGCAGCTCGAACAGGGTTTCCTACGAGCAGTACTTC	CASSSNRVSYEQYF
TRBV5-5	TRBD1	TRBJ1-1	NA	TGTGCCAGCAGCCCCGGGACAGGGGGCCCTGAAGCTTTCTTT	CASSPGTGGPEAFF
TRBV27	NA	TRBJ1-2	NA	TGTGCCAGCAGTGGAACAGGGTGGGGCTACACCTTC	CASSGTGWGYTF
TRBV4-2	NA	TRBJ1-4	NA	TGTGCCAGCAGCCAGGGGGCATATGAAAAACTGTTTTTT	CASSQGAYEKLFF
TRBV2	TRBD1	TRBJ1-4	NA	TGTGCCAGCAGACCCCGGGACAGGGGAAATGAAAAACTGTTTTTT	CASRPRDRGNEKLFF
TRBV7-9	NA	TRBJ2-7	NA	TGTGCCAGCAGCCCGCGGACAAGCTCCTACGAGCAGTACTTC	CASSPRTSSYEQYF
TRBV7-7	NA	TRBJ2-1	NA	TGTGCCAGCAGCTCCGGGACTCCCCCTTACAATGAGCAGTTCTTC	CASSSGTPPYNEQFF
TRBV5-1	NA	TRBJ1-4	NA	TGCGCCAGCAGCTTGGAAGGACAAGCAACTAATGAAAAACTGTTTTTT	CASSLEGQATNEKLFF
TRBV4-1	NA	TRBJ2-1	NA	TGCGCCAGCAGCCTCTCCCCAGGCAAGGGGGATGAGCAGTTCTTC	CASSLSPGKGDEQFF
TRBV11-3	TRBD2	TRBJ2-7	NA	TGTGCCAGCAGCGCGCGACTAGCGGGAGATCACGAGCAGTACTTC	CASSARLAGDHEQYF
TRBV9	TRBD2	TRBJ2-7	NA	TGTGCCAGCAGCGCTGGACTAGCGCAAACCTACGAGCAGTACTTC	CASSAGLAQTYEQYF
TRBV5-1	NA	TRBJ2-7	NA	TGCGCCAGCTCCCCAACTGGTTCTTCCTACGAGCAGTACTTC	CASSPTGSSYEQYF
TRBV27	NA	TRBJ1-2	NA	TGTGCCAGCAGCTTTGGGGGGGCCCCCCACTACACCTTC	CASSFGGAPHYTF
TRBV7-9	NA	TRBJ2-5	NA	TGTGCCAGCAGCCCAACCACGGAAGAGACCCAGTACTTC	CASSPTTEETQYF
TRBV2	NA	TRBJ2-1	NA	TGTGCCAGCAGGGACAACAGGGTAAATGAGCAGTTCTTC	CASRDNRVNEQFF
TRBV28	TRBD2	TRBJ2-1	once	TGTGCCAGCAGTCCCCCGGAGCGGGGCTTCTACAATGAGCAGTTCTTC	CASSPPERGFYNEQFF
TRBV6-5	NA	TRBJ2-1	NA	TGTGCCAGCAGTTACTCCAACTTTAACAATGAGCAGTTCTTC	CASSYSNFNNEQFF
TRBV7-3	TRBD2	TRBJ2-2	NA	TGTGCCAGCAGCTTAACGACCCTAGCGGGAGGAACCGGGGAGCTGTTTTTT	CASSLTTLAGGTGELFF
TRBV10-3	NA	TRBJ1-5	NA	TGTGCCATCGGACAGAGCAATCAGCCCCAGCATTTT	CAIGQSNQPQHF
TRBV5-1	NA	TRBJ1-1	NA	TGCGCCAGCAGCTTGGTACCTATAGGGGGGAACACTGAAGCTTTCTTT	CASSLVPIGGNTEAFF
TRBV4-1	TRBD2	TRBJ2-7	NA	TGCGCCAGCAGCCATCCTACCATAGCGGGAGGGCCGAGGGAGCAGTACTTC	CASSHPTIAGGPREQYF
TRBV30	TRBD1	TRBJ2-7	NA	TGTGCCTGGATGAGGGACAGGGGCGACCCGGGATCCTACGAGCAGTACTTC	CAWMRDRGDPGSYEQYF
TRBV27	TRBD1	TRBJ1-1	NA	TGTGCCAGCAGTTTAGTTGGGACAGGTAACCCTGAAGCTTTCTTT	CASSLVGTGNPEAFF
TRBV14	TRBD2	TRBJ2-3	once	TGTGCCAGCAGCCAAGTTTCGCGGGAGCATTGGACAGATACGCAGTATTTT	CASSQVSREHWTDTQYF
TRBV5-1	TRBD2	TRBJ2-5	NA	TGCGCCAGCAGCCAGGGAATAGCGGGAGGGCCAGAGACCCAGTACTTC	CASSQGIAGGPETQYF
TRBV5-1	NA	TRBJ2-1	NA	TGCGCCAGCACCTGGGTGCAGGGTAATGAGCAGTTCTTC	CASTWVQGNEQFF
TRBV15	NA	TRBJ1-2	NA	TGTGCCACCAGCAGAGACAGGGCAATATCCTATGGCTACACCTTC	CATSRDRAISYGYTF
TRBV18	NA	TRBJ1-1	NA	TGTGCCAGCTCACCTACAAGGAACACTGAAGCTTTCTTT	CASSPTRNTEAFF
TRBV28	NA	TRBJ2-7	NA	TGTGCCAGCAGTATGTTAATGGGACTCCTGAGCTCCTACGAGCAGTACTTC	CASSMLMGLLSSYEQYF
TRBV6-5	NA	TRBJ2-7	NA	TGTGCCAGCAGCCGACAGCCGGACAGATACTACGAGCAGTACTTC	CASSRQPDRYYEQYF
TRBV7-2	TRBD2	TRBJ2-7	NA	TGTGCCAGCACTCAATATCCCGGGGTAGCGGGATACGAGCAGTACTTC	CASTQYPGVAGYEQYF
TRBV9	TRBD2	TRBJ2-1	NA	TGTGCCAGCAGCGTAGGGGTCGCGGGAGGGAATAATGAGCAGTTCTTC	CASSVGVAGGNNEQFF
TRBV11-2	TRBD2	TRBJ2-1	NA	TGTGCCAGCAGCCGGGACTACCCTTACAATGAGCAGTTCTTC	CASSRDYPYNEQFF
TRBV27	NA	TRBJ2-5	NA	TGTGCCAGCATGCGTTTTTTGACTAGTGGGGGAGAGACCCAGTACTTC	CASMRFLTSGGETQYF
TRBV7-8	TRBD1	TRBJ1-5	NA	TGTGCCAGCAGCTCCTGGACAGGGGAGCAGCCCCAGCATTTT	CASSSWTGEQPQHF
TRBV10-3	TRBD2	TRBJ2-3	NA	TGTGCCATCAGTGCAAGACTAGCGGGGGAAAGGGGCACAGATACGCAGTATTTT	CAISARLAGERGTDTQYF
TRBV11-3	NA	TRBJ1-2	NA	TGTGCCAGCAGCTTTGGTTCAGTCAACTATGGCTACACCTTC	CASSFGSVNYGYTF